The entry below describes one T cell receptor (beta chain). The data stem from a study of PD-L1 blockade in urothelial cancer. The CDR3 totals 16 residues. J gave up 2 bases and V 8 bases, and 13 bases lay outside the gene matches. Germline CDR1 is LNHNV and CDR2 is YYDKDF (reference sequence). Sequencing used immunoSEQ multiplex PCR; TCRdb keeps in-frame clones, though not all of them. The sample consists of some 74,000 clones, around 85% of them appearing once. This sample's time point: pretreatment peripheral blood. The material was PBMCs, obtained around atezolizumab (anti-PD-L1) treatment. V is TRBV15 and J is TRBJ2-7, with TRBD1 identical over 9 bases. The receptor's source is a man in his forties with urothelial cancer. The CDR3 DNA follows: TGTGCCACCGCGGGCGGGACAGGGCCGAATCCCTACGAGCAGTACTTC. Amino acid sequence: CATAGGTGPNPYEQYF.